The 16 T cell receptor beta chains below were found in one sample sequenced in a study of CXCR3-negative and CXCR3-positive naive CD8 T cells. UMI-tagged TRB cDNA libraries were built via 5' RACE. TCRdb derives one entry per CDR3 protein from the 5' RACE reads, leaving out DNA. This sample's table reports roughly 100,000 distinct CDR3 sequences. The source material was naive CXCR3- CD8+ T cells from blood. As for subset: CD45RO-CCR7+CD27+CD95- naive CD8+ T cells lacking CXCR3 (TNR3-). Every receptor here comes from a human donor in good health. Some clones in this sample may be carry-over from other donors' samples.

J is TRBJ2-7 and V is TRBV20-1; the D call of TRBD1 rests on TCRdb alone, since no DNA is present to check it. CDR3 size: 13 residues. Germline V gene data show CDR1 as DFQATT and CDR2 as SNEGSKA (reference sequence). CDR3 sequence reads: CSVSGGLGHEQYF.

CDR3 loop: CASSEPYSGDEKLFF. The chain joins TRBV2 to TRBJ1-4. Germline V lookup: CDR1 SNHLY, CDR2 FYNNEI. There are 15 residues in the CDR3. Combining the CDR3 with reference TRBV2 and TRBJ1-4 gives the whole variable domain EPEVTQTPSHQVTQMGQEVILRCVPISNHLYFYWYRQILGQKVEFLVSFYNNEISEKSEIFDDQFSVERPDGSNFTLKIRSTKLEDSAMYFCASSEPYSGDEKLFFGSGTQLSVL.

The V gene is TRBV20-1, the J gene TRBJ2-7; with no DNA, the TCRdb D assignment of TRBD1 cannot be verified. The CDR3 runs 20 residues. The germline V gene has CDR1 DFQATT and CDR2 SNEGSKA (reference sequence). The CDR3 loop is CSARDLAGGQETPSVYEQYF.

The rearrangement links TRBV28 to TRBJ2-1; TCRdb calls TRBD2, which cannot be checked without DNA. The CDR3 loop spans 16 amino acids. Per the germline V gene, CDR1 is MDHEN and CDR2 is SYDVKM. The CDR3 here is CASSSPPGSSYNEQFF.

V gene TRBV27 combines with J gene TRBJ1-2. CDR3 length equals 14 residues. Per germline, CDR1 MNHEY and CDR2 SMNVEV (reference sequence). The CDR3 loop is CASSPGLTNYGYTF.

The V and J genes are TRBV29-1 and TRBJ2-7. Germline V lookup: CDR1 SQVTM, CDR2 ANQGSEA. CDR3 length equals 12 residues. The CDR3 loop reads CSVRNSRYEQYF.

CDR3 amino acids: CASSQEPGLRNTGELFF. V usage is TRBV4-1 and J usage is TRBJ2-2; checking the TCRdb D call of TRBD2 is not possible without DNA. The CDR3 is made up of 17 amino acids. Germline CDR1 and CDR2: MGHRA and YSYEKL.

V and J are TRBV28 and TRBJ2-1. In germline, CDR1 is MDHEN, CDR2 SYDVKM. The CDR3 runs 11 residues. CDR3 amino acids: CASSDEEKQFF.

The chain joins TRBV7-3 to TRBJ2-7; no DNA is available, so the TRBD1 call from TCRdb remains unchecked. The CDR3 is 16 residues long. Per the germline V gene, CDR1 is SGHTA and CDR2 is FQGTGA. This CDR3 reads CVSSLKDTPEPYEQYF.

The chain couples TRBV15 to TRBJ1-5; the TCRdb D gene call, TRBD1, has no DNA to confirm it. The CDR3 spans 19 residues. Germline values: CDR1 LNHNV, CDR2 YYDKDF (reference sequence). Here the CDR3 reads CATSRDSGHGTFSNQPQHF.

This chain joins TRBV7-3 and TRBJ1-4. This CDR3 region has 14 residues. Per germline, CDR1 SGHTA and CDR2 FQGTGA. The CDR3 loop is CASSPGPEQEKLFF.

The genes are TRBV21-1 and TRBJ2-1. TRBV21-1 is classified as a pseudogene. CDR3 length equals 14 residues. CDR3 sequence reads: CASSKREPHNEQFF.

The chain uses TRBV4-1 and TRBJ1-1; the TCRdb D gene call, TRBD1, has no DNA to confirm it. This CDR3 contains 16 residues. The germline CDR1 and CDR2 sequences are MGHRA and YSYEKL. This CDR3 reads CASSQPIGTVNTEAFF.

V usage is TRBV2 and J usage is TRBJ2-2; TCRdb picks TRBD2, but there is no DNA to check that call. CDR1 and CDR2 from the germline V gene are SNHLY and FYNNEI. CDR3 length: 16 residues. The CDR3 loop is CASSEGLILNTGELFF. Drawing the rest from reference TRBV2 and TRBJ2-2, the complete variable domain is EPEVTQTPSHQVTQMGQEVILRCVPISNHLYFYWYRQILGQKVEFLVSFYNNEISEKSEIFDDQFSVERPDGSNFTLKIRSTKLEDSAMYFCASSEGLILNTGELFFGEGSRLTVL.

V gene TRBV28 combines with J gene TRBJ1-4; with no DNA, the TCRdb D assignment of TRBD1 cannot be verified. Germline V CDR1 and CDR2: MDHEN, SYDVKM. The CDR3 is 16 amino acids. CDR3 loop: CASSLLGDRADEKLFF. Supplemented by reference TRBV28 and TRBJ1-4, the full variable domain reads DVKVTQSSRYLVKRTGEKVFLECVQDMDHENMFWYRQDPGLGLRLIYFSYDVKMKEKGDIPEGYSVSREKKERFSLILESASTNQTSMYLCASSLLGDRADEKLFFGSGTQLSVL.

This chain connects TRBV20-1 to TRBJ2-7; the TCRdb D gene call, TRBD1, has no DNA to confirm it. CDR1 and CDR2 (germline): DFQATT, SNEGSKA (reference sequence). The CDR3 contains 14 residues. Here the CDR3 reads CSARDGDRDYEQYF.